The rows below give T cell receptor beta chains drawn from one sample of a study of regulatory T cells in long-lasting Graves disease. One entry per CDR3 protein results from TCRdb running MiXCR on the multiplex PCR reads. The sample records roughly 450,000 distinct CDR3 sequences, about 20% being singletons. Material: peripheral blood mononuclear cells (PBMCs), obtained when the disease was refractory, from a patient treated with antithyroid drugs. These receptors were collected from a female donor with Graves disease. CDR3s include the opening cysteine and the closing phenylalanine or tryptophan. The order of the fields is CDR3 DNA, CDR3 protein, V gene, clone size, D gene, J gene. D genes are given only for firm matches. A row's size may be missing; if present it is once, few, many or a size class.

DNA: TGTGCCAGCAGCTTAGCGTTTCAGGGGCGGACTGAAGCTTTCTTT; CDR3: CASSLAFQGRTEAFF; V: TRBV7-8; size: few; D: .; J: TRBJ1-1
DNA: TGTGCCAGCACCACGGCGCTGGGACAGGGAAACAATCAGCCCCAGCATTTT; CDR3: CASTTALGQGNNQPQHF; V: TRBV28; size: .; D: TRBD1; J: TRBJ1-5
DNA: TGTGCCTGGAGTGTACACCGGGGTTTTAACAATCAGCCCCAGCATTTT; CDR3: CAWSVHRGFNNQPQHF; V: TRBV30; size: .; D: .; J: TRBJ1-5
DNA: TGTGCCAGCAGTTACGGCCCTTTAGGACAGCCGAGCAATCAGCCCCAGCATTTT; CDR3: CASSYGPLGQPSNQPQHF; V: TRBV6-5; size: many; D: .; J: TRBJ1-5
DNA: TGTGCCAGCAGCTACGGGACTAGCGGGACGACTTACGAGCAGTACTTC; CDR3: CASSYGTSGTTYEQYF; V: TRBV5-6; size: many; D: TRBD2; J: TRBJ2-7
DNA: TGTGCCAGCAGTGCAACCTACACTGAAGCTTTCTTT; CDR3: CASSATYTEAFF; V: TRBV25-1; size: many; D: .; J: TRBJ1-1
DNA: TGTGCCAGCAGTGAAGTGGGGGACAGGGGGTCGGCGAACACTGAAGCTTTCTTT; CDR3: CASSEVGDRGSANTEAFF; V: TRBV2; size: many; D: TRBD1; J: TRBJ1-1
DNA: TGTGCCAGCAGATTCAGGGGAACTAATGAAAAACTGTTTTTT; CDR3: CASRFRGTNEKLFF; V: TRBV2; size: many; D: .; J: TRBJ1-4
DNA: TGTGCCAGCTCACCACTAAGCGGGAGGCTCTCCTACGAGCAGTACTTC; CDR3: CASSPLSGRLSYEQYF; V: TRBV18; size: .; D: TRBD2; J: TRBJ2-7
DNA: TGTGCCAGCAGCTTGAGGGGTATGGCTAGAGACACTGAAGCTTTCTTT; CDR3: CASSLRGMARDTEAFF; V: TRBV5-4; size: few; D: .; J: TRBJ1-1
DNA: TGTGCCAGCAGTTTAAATTCGGGGCAAGAAGCTTTCTTT; CDR3: CASSLNSGQEAFF; V: TRBV27; size: many; D: .; J: TRBJ1-1
DNA: TGCAGCGTTGTTCGGGGGGCGACCTACGAGCAGTACTTC; CDR3: CSVVRGATYEQYF; V: TRBV29-1; size: many; D: .; J: TRBJ2-7
DNA: TGTGCCAGCAGCGCCAACAGGGAGGAAAAACTGTTTTTT; CDR3: CASSANREEKLFF; V: TRBV5-4; size: few; D: .; J: TRBJ1-4
DNA: TGTGCCAGCAGACGGGACAGAAGCCCCTACGAGCAGTACTTC; CDR3: CASRRDRSPYEQYF; V: TRBV7-9; size: few; D: TRBD1; J: TRBJ2-7